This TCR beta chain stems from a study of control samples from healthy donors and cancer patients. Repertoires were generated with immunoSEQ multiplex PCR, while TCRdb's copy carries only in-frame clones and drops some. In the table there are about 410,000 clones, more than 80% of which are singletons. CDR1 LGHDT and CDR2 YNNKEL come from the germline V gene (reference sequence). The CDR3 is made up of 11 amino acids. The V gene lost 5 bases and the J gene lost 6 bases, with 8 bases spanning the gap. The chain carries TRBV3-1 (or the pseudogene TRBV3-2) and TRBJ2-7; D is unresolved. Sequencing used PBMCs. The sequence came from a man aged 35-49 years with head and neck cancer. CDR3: CASSDTGEQYF. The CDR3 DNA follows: TGTGCCAGCAGCGACACTGGCGAGCAGTACTTC.